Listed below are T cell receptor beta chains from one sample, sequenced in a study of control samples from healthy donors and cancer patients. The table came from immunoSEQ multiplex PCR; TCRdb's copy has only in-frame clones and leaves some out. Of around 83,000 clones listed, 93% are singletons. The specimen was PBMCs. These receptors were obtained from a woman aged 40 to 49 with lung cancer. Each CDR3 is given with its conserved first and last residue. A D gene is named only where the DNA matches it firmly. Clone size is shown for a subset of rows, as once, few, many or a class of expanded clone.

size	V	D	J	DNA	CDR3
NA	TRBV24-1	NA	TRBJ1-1	TGTGCCACCAGTGATCCCATGACGGGAAACACTGAAGCTTTCTTT	CATSDPMTGNTEAFF
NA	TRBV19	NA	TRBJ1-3	TGTGCCAGTAAGGCGGGCAGCTCTGGAAACACCATATATTTT	CASKAGSSGNTIYF
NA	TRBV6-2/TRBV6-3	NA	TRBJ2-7	TGTGCCAGCACCCCCTTGCGGGACGGCATCTACGAGCAGTACTTC	CASTPLRDGIYEQYF
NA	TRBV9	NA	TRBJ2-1	TGTGCCAGCAGCGACTCCCTAGGTAAGGATAATGAGCAGTTCTTC	CASSDSLGKDNEQFF
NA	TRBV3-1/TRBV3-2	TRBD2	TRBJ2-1	TGTGCCAGCAGCACCAGACTAGCTAGCGGGAGGTACAATGAGCAGTTCTTC	CASSTRLASGRYNEQFF
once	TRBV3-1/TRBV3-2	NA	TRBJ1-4	TGTGCCAGCAGGCCCGCCGGTTTGACTAATGAAAAACTGTTTTTT	CASRPAGLTNEKLFF
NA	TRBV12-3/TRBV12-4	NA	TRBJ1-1	TGTGCCAGCAGGCCCGAGTCGGGCACTGAAGCTTTCTTT	CASRPESGTEAFF
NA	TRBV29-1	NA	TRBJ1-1	TGCAGCGTTGCCCAGACAGGGAACACTGAAGCTTTCTTT	CSVAQTGNTEAFF
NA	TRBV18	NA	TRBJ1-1	TGTGCCAGCTCACCACCTTGGGGGGCGATCGGTGACACTGAAGCTTTCTTT	CASSPPWGAIGDTEAFF
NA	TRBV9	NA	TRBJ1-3	TGTGCCAGCAGCACAGACCTCTCTGGAAACACCATATATTTT	CASSTDLSGNTIYF
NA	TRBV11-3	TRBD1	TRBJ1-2	TGTGCCAGCAGCTCCCCGGACAGGGACACCTTC	CASSSPDRDTF
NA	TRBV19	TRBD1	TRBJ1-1	TGTGCCAGTAGTATATTGGGACAGGGTTATACTGAAGCTTTCTTT	CASSILGQGYTEAFF
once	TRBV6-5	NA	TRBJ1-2	TGTGCCAGTGATCGGCAGGGACCCTATGGCTACACCTTC	CASDRQGPYGYTF
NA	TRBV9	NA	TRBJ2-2	TGTGCCAGCAGCCCGAGAGGGCGCGAAGGGGCCGGGGAGCTGTTTTTT	CASSPRGREGAGELFF
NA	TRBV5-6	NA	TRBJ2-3	TGTGCCAGCAGGGCCGGGCCCCACACAGATACGCAGTATTTT	CASRAGPHTDTQYF
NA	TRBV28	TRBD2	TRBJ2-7	TGTGCCAGCAGGAGCGGGACCCTCTACGAGCAGTACTTC	CASRSGTLYEQYF
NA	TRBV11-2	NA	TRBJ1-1	TGTGCCAGCAGCTTAACCGGGACTGAAGCTTTCTTT	CASSLTGTEAFF